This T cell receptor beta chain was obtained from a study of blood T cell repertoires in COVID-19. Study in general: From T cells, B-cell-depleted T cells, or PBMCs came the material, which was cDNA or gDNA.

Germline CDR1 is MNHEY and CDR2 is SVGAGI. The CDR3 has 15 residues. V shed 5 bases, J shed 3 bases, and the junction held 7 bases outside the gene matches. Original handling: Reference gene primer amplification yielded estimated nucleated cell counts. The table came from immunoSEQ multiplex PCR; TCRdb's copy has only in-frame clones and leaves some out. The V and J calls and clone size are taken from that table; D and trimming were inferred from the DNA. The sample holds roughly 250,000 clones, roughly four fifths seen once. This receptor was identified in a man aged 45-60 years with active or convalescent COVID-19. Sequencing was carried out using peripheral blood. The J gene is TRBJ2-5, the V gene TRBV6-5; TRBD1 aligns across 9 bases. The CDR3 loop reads CASSTIGTGKETQYF. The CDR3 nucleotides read TGTGCCAGCAGTACCATTGGGACAGGGAAAGAGACCCAGTACTTC.